The T cell receptor (beta chain) under discussion was sequenced for a study of OX40 agonist ivuxolimab in advanced cancers. At the level of the study: Allowance was made for prior anti-PD-1, anti-PD-L1 or anti-CTLA-4 therapy, and roughly 40% had some. Whole-study results and caveats: On average, a greater number of expanded clones characterised CD8+ T cells relative to CD4+.

CDR3 length: 14 residues. Trimming took off 5 bases at V and 4 bases at J, with 14 bases between the two ends. Germline V lookup: CDR1 MNHNY, CDR2 SVGAGI (reference sequence). This clone was recorded a few times. No antigen is known for it. TCRdb's table, derived via immunoSEQ multiplex PCR, lists solely in-frame clones and lacks some. The sample consists of 60,000 to 90,000 clones, about 80% of them appearing once. This sequence joins TRBV6-6 and TRBJ1-2, with D possibly being TRBD1 (5 bases). The sequence was obtained from an adult with an advanced solid tumor such as melanoma, head and neck, liver or kidney cancer. Here the sequenced sample was CD4+ or CD8+ T cells sorted from blood, taken in a trial of the OX40 agonist ivuxolimab. Here the CDR3 reads CASSDATGSYGYTF. DNA for the CDR3: TGTGCCAGCAGTGATGCTACAGGCAGCTATGGCTACACCTTC.